The T cell receptor (beta chain) described here comes from a study of T cells in Graves' hyperthyroidism and ophthalmopathy. General study findings and limits: Blood also held most thyroid clonotypes expanded beyond 0.001.

TCR beta CDR3 regions were amplified from RNA. During a first-round RT-PCR of the TCR CDR3, the HTBI primer set was used. TCRdb re-analysed the multiplex PCR reads in MiXCR, keeping a single row per CDR3 protein. The sample consists of around 340,000 distinct CDR3 sequences, about a sixth of them appearing once. This clonotype was observed many times. The target antigen is unknown. Those with hyperthyroidism were 18 to 65 years old, newly diagnosed, and ill for under 2 months. Diagnoses rested on clinical symptoms, serum thyroxine and TRAb, thyroid ultrasound and orbital computed tomography. Sample collection date corresponds to first hyperthyroidism diagnosis, prior to any ophthalmopathy symptoms. Germline V CDR1 and CDR2: GTSNPN, SVGIG (reference sequence). The CDR3 extends over 15 amino acids. The V and J ends lost 6 bases and 1 base, in that order; junction bases with no gene match: 5.

V gene TRBV30 combines with J gene TRBJ2-1, with 11 bases matching TRBD1. This sequence was found in a woman aged 30 to 39 with Graves' hyperthyroidism that later progressed to Graves' ophthalmopathy. Input material: blood. The CDR3 nucleotides read TGTGCCTGTACGGGACAGGGGGGATCCTACAATGAGCAGTTCTTC. It codes for CACTGQGGSYNEQFF.